Included here is one T cell receptor (beta chain) sequence, with context. Participants, roughly 18 to 89 years old, spanned more than 20 US areas. Participants' own reports of clinical history determined their cohort assignment. These data are taken from a study of blood T cell repertoires in COVID-19. At the level of the study: Some COVID-19 samples were acute and others convalescent; all came from the United States, Italy and Spain.

Authors' processing steps: Researchers report that nucleated cell counts were estimated from reference gene primer amplification. Assay: immunoSEQ multiplex PCR; the TCRdb copy retains only in-frame clones and omits some. V and J calls and clone size are those listed in that table; D and trimming were worked out from the DNA. The sample includes about 250,000 clones, approximately 85% seen only once; the top ten take 8.5% to 9.5%. Germline V gives CDR1 SGHAT, CDR2 FQNNGV. This CDR3 has 15 amino acids. V gave up 5 bases and J gave up 8 bases, with 18 bases separating them. The sample taken for sequencing was PBMCs or T cells enriched from blood (not recorded which). The origin of this receptor is a woman aged 45-60 years with acute COVID-19. This rearrangement joins TRBV11-2 to TRBJ1-4; perhaps TRBD1 as D (6 bases). The CDR3 region has the DNA TGTGCCAGCAGCCCGAATGGGGGGGCTCTAGAAAAACTGTTTTTT. Its translation is CASSPNGGALEKLFF.